The source of this T cell receptor beta chain is a study of response to subunit inactivated influenza vaccine. Germline assignment: CDR1 SGDLS and CDR2 YYNGEE. The V gene end was trimmed by 3 bases and the J gene end by 3 bases; junction bases not matched to a gene: 5. The CDR3 has 16 amino acids. Turning to this clonotype: What it binds is not known.

Study conclusions and caveats: The authors suggested that every seasonal influenza vaccination recruits few new T cells.

A single record per CDR3 protein comes from TCRdb applying MiXCR to the RT-PCR reads. The sample records 550,000 to 800,000 distinct CDR3 sequences, approximately 15% being singletons. This sequence was found in a middle-aged man who received an inactivated influenza vaccine. The material sequenced was PBMCs from blood, taken 14 days before vaccination. The J gene is TRBJ2-3, the V gene TRBV9, with TRBD2 matching over 12 bases. The CDR3 bases are TGTGCCAGCAGCGGCCGACTAGCGGGAGAGACAGATACGCAGTATTTT. It translates to CASSGRLAGETDTQYF.